The 23 T cell receptor beta chains given below trace back to one sample, sequenced in a study of spatial heterogeneity in lung cancer. The time point was: sample taken at primary tumor resection. Findings of the study overall: Higher tumor mutation counts went along with higher counts of expanded intratumoral alpha and beta TCRs.

TCRdb reanalysed the 5' RACE reads using MiXCR and keeps one entry per CDR3 protein. The sample has around 8,100 distinct CDR3 sequences, 11% to 15% seen once. These TCRs' antigens remain unknown. The sample here was lung tumor tissue, taken at surgery. These TCRs come from a female donor with early-stage non-small cell lung cancer.

This clonotype is labeled medium-sized. A library made for alpha chains picked up this beta chain off target, so its size means little. This sequence joins TRBV3-1 and TRBJ2-1; D is possibly TRBD1 (6 bases). The CDR3 consists of 14 residues. Germline V gene data show CDR1 as LGHDT and CDR2 as YNNKEL (reference sequence). Trimming left V 6 bases short and J 6 bases short, with 15 bases between. CDR3 sequence reads: CASSPTGRGNEQFF. In DNA form, the CDR3 reads TGTGCCAGCAGTCCTACAGGGCGAGGCAATGAGCAGTTCTTC.

Turning to this clonotype: In a library made to pick up alpha chains, this beta chain is a stray read with a size that means little. The genes are TRBV7-9 and TRBJ2-3, with 14 bases that match TRBD2. Germline CDR1 reads SEHNR; CDR2 reads FQNEAQ (reference sequence). The V gene end was trimmed by 5 bases and the J gene end by 0 bases; junction bases not matched to a gene: 10. This CDR3 is built from 19 residues. CDR3 bases: TGTGCCAGCAGCCCCCGCGGACTAGCGGGGGGTGCTAGCACAGATACGCAGTATTTT. Translation: CASSPRGLAGGASTDTQYF.

This clonotype was seen ten or more times. This beta chain is a stray sequence in a library constructed for alpha chains; its clone size is not meaningful. The chain recombines TRBV20-1 with TRBJ2-3; tentative D call: TRBD2 (5 bases). The V gene's germline CDR1 is DFQATT and CDR2 SNEGSKA (reference sequence). V gave up 3 bases and J gave up 2 bases, with 27 bases separating them. The CDR3 is made up of 19 amino acids. The CDR3 region has the DNA TGCAGTGCTAGTGTATCCGATCGATGGAGGCTAAAGGTCACAGATACGCAGTATTTT. Translation gives CSASVSDRWRLKVTDTQYF.

This clonotype is termed medium-sized. Because this beta chain is a stray read in a library intended to capture alpha chains, its abundance should not be given much weight. The rearrangement uses TRBV4-2 and TRBJ1-2; 9 nucleotides line up with TRBD1. The V gene's germline CDR1 is LGHNA and CDR2 YNFKEQ. V shed 8 bases, J shed 4 bases, and the junction held 11 bases outside the gene matches. The CDR3 spans 15 residues. The CDR3 region has the DNA TGTGCCAGCGGGGGACAGGGTCGATACGGCTATGGCTACACCTTC. This translates into CASGGQGRYGYGYTF.

This clonotype was seen more than once but under ten times. Because this beta chain is a stray read in a library intended to capture alpha chains, its abundance should not be given much weight. This rearrangement joins TRBV6-6 to TRBJ2-5; 7 bases line up with TRBD1. With V trimmed by 8 bases and J by 1 base, 10 bases remained unmatched. This CDR3 region has 15 residues. CDR1 MNHNY and CDR2 SVGAGI come from the germline V gene (reference sequence). This CDR3 reads CASRDSGVGQETQYF. The CDR3 region has the DNA TGTGCCAGCCGGGACAGCGGAGTGGGCCAAGAGACCCAGTACTTC.

The table lists this clonotype with a few counts. This beta chain is off target for a library built for alpha chains, so its abundance means little. The chain employs TRBV4-1 and TRBJ2-5; D uncertain. CDR3 length: 17 residues. V was trimmed by 1 base and J by 1 base, leaving 16 bases between them. Germline values: CDR1 MGHRA, CDR2 YSYEKL. CDR3 region: CASSQGISWPFQETQYF. In DNA form, the CDR3 reads TGCGCCAGCAGCCAAGGGATATCCTGGCCATTCCAAGAGACCCAGTACTTC.

On this clonotype: The library was built for alpha chains, so this beta chain is an off-target read and its size means little. This sequence joins TRBV11-2 and TRBJ2-7; 12 bases agree with TRBD2. The CDR3 extends over 15 amino acids. Germline V lookup: CDR1 SGHAT, CDR2 FQNNGV. V trimming: 5 bases; J trimming: 3 bases; junction bases outside the gene matches: 5. CDR3: CASSLGLAGIYEQYF. As DNA, the CDR3 is TGTGCCAGCAGCCTCGGACTAGCGGGGATCTACGAGCAGTACTTC. Looking up the rest from reference TRBV11-2 and TRBJ2-7 gives the full variable domain: EAGVAQSPRYKIIEKRQSVAFWCNPISGHATLYWYQQILGQGPKLLIQFQNNGVVDDSQLPKDRFSAERLKGVDSTLKIQPAKLEDSAVYLCASSLGLAGIYEQYFGPGTRLTVT.

This clonotype is medium-sized. Since it is a stray read in a library aimed at alpha chains, this beta chain has a size that is not meaningful. The chain carries TRBV6-5 and TRBJ2-5; tentatively, D is TRBD2 (5 bases). Germline CDR1 is MNHEY and CDR2 is SVGAGI. V was cut by 1 base and J by 3 bases, with 12 bases left in between. The CDR3 sequence is 15 residues long. In nucleotides, the CDR3 is TGTGCCAGCAGTTACTTCCCACCCGGGAAAGAGACCCAGTACTTC. Translated: CASSYFPPGKETQYF.

This clonotype was counted many times. This beta chain slipped into a library made for alpha chains as a stray read, so its size is not meaningful. The CDR3: CASSPGAQPNTEAFF. CDR3 coding DNA: TGTGCCAGCTCACCAGGAGCACAGCCCAACACTGAAGCTTTCTTT. This sequence joins TRBV18 and TRBJ1-1; D is ambiguous. The V end lost 2 bases, the J end lost 2 bases, and 12 bases lay between the germline ends. The CDR3 runs 15 residues. Germline V CDR1 and CDR2: KGHSH, LQKENI. Based on the CDR3 plus reference TRBV18 and TRBJ1-1, the full variable domain is NAGVMQNPRHLVRRRGQEARLRCSPMKGHSHVYWYRQLPEEGLKFMVYLQKENIIDESGMPKERFSAEFPKEGPSILRIQQVVRGDSAAYFCASSPGAQPNTEAFFGQGTRLTVV.

This clonotype was seen many times. Since it is a stray read in a library aimed at alpha chains, this beta chain has a size that is not meaningful. The CDR3 region has the DNA TGTGCCTCCGCAGGGGGAAATCAGCCCCAGCATTTT. It encodes CASAGGNQPQHF. The rearrangement joins TRBV10-3 to TRBJ1-5; 7 nucleotides line up with TRBD1. The J segment lost 4 bases and the V segment lost 11 bases, leaving 5 bases of the junction unmatched. CDR1 is ENHRY, CDR2 SYGVKD, per germline. The CDR3 covers 12 residues.

This clonotype was recorded at least ten times. Being off target in a library aimed at alpha chains, this beta chain has a size of little meaning. The rearrangement links TRBV12-3 or TRBV12-4 to TRBJ1-2; D might be TRBD1 (5 bases). There are 14 residues in the CDR3. With 5 bases removed from V and 0 bases from J, the gap between germline ends came to 10 bases. CDR3 amino acids: CASSRAGSNYGYTF. In DNA form, the CDR3 reads TGTGCCAGCAGTAGGGCAGGGTCTAACTATGGCTACACCTTC.

This clonotype was seen repeatedly, ten times or more. A library made for alpha chains picked up this beta chain off target, so its size means little. CDR3 sequence: CASSEAGGTDTQYF. The CDR3 DNA reads as TGTGCCAGCAGTGAAGCCGGGGGCACAGATACGCAGTATTTT. V is TRBV2 and J is TRBJ2-3; tentatively, D is TRBD2 (5 bases). Germline V gene lookup returns CDR1 SNHLY and CDR2 FYNNEI. CDR3 length: 14 residues. V was shortened by 0 bases and J by 1 base, with 5 bases between the two germline ends.

This clonotype was seen at least ten times. This beta chain is an off-target read within a library intended for alpha chains, so its frequency means little. The chain recombines TRBV3-1 with TRBJ2-7; 15 bases align to TRBD2. V was pared by 4 bases and J by 2 bases, with 9 bases of the junction left unmatched. Germline V gene lookup returns CDR1 LGHDT and CDR2 YNNKEL (reference sequence). This CDR3 has 18 amino acids. The CDR3: CASSPGLAGGIAPYEQYF. The CDR3 nucleotides read TGTGCCAGCAGCCCGGGACTAGCGGGGGGCATAGCCCCCTACGAGCAGTACTTC.

This clonotype qualifies as medium-sized. For a library built for alpha chains, this beta chain is a stray read; little rests on its size. The chain carries TRBV3-1 and TRBJ2-5, with TRBD2 matching over 7 bases. The J segment lost 7 bases and the V segment lost 3 bases, leaving 8 bases of the junction unmatched. CDR1 and CDR2 (germline): LGHDT, YNNKEL (reference sequence). CDR3 length equals 14 residues. The CDR3 DNA follows: TGTGCCAGCAGCCAGGCGACTAGCCATGGGACCCAGTACTTC. It specifies CASSQATSHGTQYF.

The table lists this clonotype with many counts. This beta chain slipped into a library made for alpha chains as a stray read, so its size is not meaningful. CDR3 sequence reads: CASSAGGTSAKYGYTF. The CDR3 region has the DNA TGTGCCAGCAGCGCCGGGGGAACCTCCGCAAAATATGGCTACACCTTC. The chain employs TRBV7-9 and TRBJ1-2; TRBD1 might be the D (5 bases). Germline loops: CDR1 SEHNR, CDR2 FQNEAQ (reference sequence). CDR3 size: 16 residues. Trimming removed 5 bases at V and 5 bases at J, with 21 bases between.

This clonotype is classed as medium-sized. Little can be read into the size of this beta chain, an off-target read in a library designed for alpha chains. V usage is TRBV7-8 and J usage is TRBJ1-2, with D perhaps TRBD1 (6 bases). V was shortened by 0 bases and J by 7 bases, with 15 bases between the two germline ends. Germline V gene sequence: CDR1 SGHVS, CDR2 FQNEAQ. This CDR3 has 15 amino acids. CDR3 in DNA: TGTGCCAGCAGCTTAGCGCGGGGGGGCGCCAGTGGCTACACCTTC. Translated, it gives CASSLARGGASGYTF.

Note on this clonotype: This beta chain is off target for a library built for alpha chains, so its abundance means little. The chain recombines TRBV18 with TRBJ2-4, with a tentative D call TRBD1 (5 bases). V was pared by 6 bases and J by 0 bases, with 21 bases between. This CDR3 region has 18 residues. Germline loops: CDR1 KGHSH, CDR2 LQKENI. In DNA, the CDR3 is TGTGCCAGCTCCGCTGACAGAGCCCTACTTAAAGCCAAAAACATTCAGTACTTC. This gives the protein CASSADRALLKAKNIQYF.

This clonotype qualifies as medium-sized (0.01 to 0.1%). Being off target in a library aimed at alpha chains, this beta chain has a size of little meaning. V usage is TRBV5-6 and J usage is TRBJ2-7, with no clear D. The germline V and J ends were trimmed by 0 bases and 4 bases, with 8 bases remaining between them. Germline V gene lookup returns CDR1 SGHDT and CDR2 YYEEEE. This CDR3 is 13 amino acids long. CDR3 amino acids: CASSLGRMYEQYF. The CDR3 nucleotides are TGTGCCAGCAGCTTGGGCAGGATGTACGAGCAGTACTTC.

This clonotype was counted many times. A library prepared for alpha chains yielded this beta chain as an off-target read; its size is of little meaning. The rearrangement uses TRBV10-3 and TRBJ2-1, with 8 positions matching TRBD1. V trimming: 0 bases; J trimming: 4 bases; junction bases outside the gene matches: 2. From germline, CDR1 is ENHRY and CDR2 SYGVKD. The CDR3 runs 15 residues. CDR3 in DNA: TGTGCCATCAGTGAGTCGGGACAGGATTACAATGAGCAGTTCTTC. Translated: CAISESGQDYNEQFF.

The sample holds many counts of this clonotype. Since the library was made to target alpha chains, this beta chain is a stray read and its abundance is not meaningful. The chain recombines TRBV3-1 with TRBJ1-2; no firm D call. This CDR3 comprises 16 residues. Germline-derived CDR1 and CDR2 are LGHDT and YNNKEL (reference sequence). V gave up 0 bases and J gave up 4 bases, with 15 bases separating them. The CDR3 bases are TGTGCCAGCAGCCAAGATCCCCCCCGGAGAGGCTATGGCTACACCTTC. Translation gives CASSQDPPRRGYGYTF.

This clonotype was seen many times. This beta chain lies outside the target of a library built for alpha chains; its clone size means little. The chain uses TRBV19 and TRBJ1-5, with D possibly TRBD1 on 6 matching bases. V was clipped by 3 bases and J by 5 bases, with 11 bases between them. Germline assignment: CDR1 LNHDA and CDR2 SQIVND (reference sequence). The CDR3 is 14 amino acids. This chain's CDR3 is CASSIRRGYQPQHF. In DNA, the CDR3 is TGTGCCAGTAGTATCAGGAGGGGGTATCAGCCCCAGCATTTT. Filled out from reference TRBV19 and TRBJ1-5, the complete variable domain reads DGGITQSPKYLFRKEGQNVTLSCEQNLNHDAMYWYRQDPGQGLRLIYYSQIVNDFQKGDIAEGYSVSREKKESFPLTVTSAQKNPTAFYLCASSIRRGYQPQHFGDGTRLSIL.

Regarding this clonotype: A library prepared for alpha chains yielded this beta chain as an off-target read; its size is of little meaning. The rearrangement joins TRBV25-1 to TRBJ2-1, with unresolved D. CDR1 and CDR2 from the germline V gene are MGHDK and SYGVNS. The length of the CDR3 is 14 residues. Between the trimmed V and J ends, which lost 4 bases and 0 bases, there was a span of 7 bases. CDR3 nucleotides: TGTGCCAGCAGTGCCTTTAGCTCCTACAATGAGCAGTTCTTC. Translation: CASSAFSSYNEQFF.

This clonotype was seen at least ten times. A library prepared for alpha chains yielded this beta chain as an off-target read; its size is of little meaning. The rearrangement joins TRBV3-1 to TRBJ1-4; D is unresolved. The V gene's germline CDR1 is LGHDT and CDR2 YNNKEL (reference sequence). The CDR3 has 15 residues. Deletions cut 0 bases from V and 1 base from J, with 6 bases between. Written as DNA, the CDR3 is TGTGCCAGCAGCCAAGATGGAGGAACTAATGAAAAACTGTTTTTT. Its protein is CASSQDGGTNEKLFF.